This T cell receptor (beta chain) comes out of a study of spatial heterogeneity in lung cancer. About the research overall: Detected beta-chain sequences consistently exceeded alpha-chain sequences. Every unique TCR and UMI combination, on average, appeared more than ten times in raw reads.

The sample's time point: sample taken at primary tumor resection. The input material, whole RNA from tumor, nontumor lung or frozen PBMC, was sequenced unsorted. The donor population consisted of some 72 patients with untreated, early-stage non-small cell lung cancer. Single TCR cDNA molecules each had their own unique molecular identifier. TCRdb analysed the 5' RACE reads with MiXCR anew, one entry per CDR3 protein. Here the sample spans over 5,500 distinct CDR3 sequences, under 6% being singletons. This clonotype is deemed medium-sized. As an off-target read in a library built for alpha chains, this beta chain has a frequency of little significance. The V gene lost 2 bases and the J gene lost 5 bases, with 7 bases spanning the gap. The CDR3 sequence is 13 residues long. The germline V gene encodes CDR1 SGHTA and CDR2 FQGTGA.

The chain uses TRBV7-3 and TRBJ2-1; D not certain. Sequenced here: normal lung tissue next to the tumor, sampled at surgery. This sequence originates from a female donor with early-stage non-small cell lung cancer. This chain's CDR3 is CASSLGPNNEQFF. CDR3 sequence (DNA): TGTGCCAGCAGCTTAGGGCCTAACAATGAGCAGTTCTTC.